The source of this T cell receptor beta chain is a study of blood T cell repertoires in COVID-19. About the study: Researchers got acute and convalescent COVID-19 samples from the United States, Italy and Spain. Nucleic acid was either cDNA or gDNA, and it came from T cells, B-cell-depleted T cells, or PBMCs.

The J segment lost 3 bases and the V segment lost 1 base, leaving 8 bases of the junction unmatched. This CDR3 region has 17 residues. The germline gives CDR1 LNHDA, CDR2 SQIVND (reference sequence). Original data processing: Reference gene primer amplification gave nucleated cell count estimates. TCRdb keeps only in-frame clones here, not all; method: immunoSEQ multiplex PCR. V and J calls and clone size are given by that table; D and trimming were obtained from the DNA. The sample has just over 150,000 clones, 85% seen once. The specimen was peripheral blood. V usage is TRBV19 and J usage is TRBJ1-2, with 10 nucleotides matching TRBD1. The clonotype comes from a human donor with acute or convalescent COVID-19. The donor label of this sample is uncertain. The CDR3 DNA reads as TGTGCCAGTAGTATAGCCGGGACAGGGGCGGATTACTATGGCTACACCTTC. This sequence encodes CASSIAGTGADYYGYTF. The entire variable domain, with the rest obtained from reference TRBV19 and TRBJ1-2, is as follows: DGGITQSPKYLFRKEGQNVTLSCEQNLNHDAMYWYRQDPGQGLRLIYYSQIVNDFQKGDIAEGYSVSREKKESFPLTVTSAQKNPTAFYLCASSIAGTGADYYGYTFGSGTRLTVV.